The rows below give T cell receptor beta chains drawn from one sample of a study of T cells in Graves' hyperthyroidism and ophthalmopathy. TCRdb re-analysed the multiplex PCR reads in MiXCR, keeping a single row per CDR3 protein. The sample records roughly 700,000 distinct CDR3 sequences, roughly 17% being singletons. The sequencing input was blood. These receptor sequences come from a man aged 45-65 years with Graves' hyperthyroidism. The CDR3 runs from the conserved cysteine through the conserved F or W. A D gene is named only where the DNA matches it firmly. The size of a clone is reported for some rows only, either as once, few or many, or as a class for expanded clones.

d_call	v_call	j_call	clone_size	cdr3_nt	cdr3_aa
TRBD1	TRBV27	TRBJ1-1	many	TGTGCCAGCAGTTTTGAGGGACAGGGGGACACTGAAGCTTTCTTT	CASSFEGQGDTEAFF
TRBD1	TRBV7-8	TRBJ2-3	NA	TGTGCCAGCAGCGGGAGGCACAGGGGGCATCGGAAAGATACGCAGTATTTT	CASSGRHRGHRKDTQYF
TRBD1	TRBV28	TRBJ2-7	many	TGTGCCACCTCCAGTCCGGGACAGGGGGCGGGAGAGCAGTACTTC	CATSSPGQGAGEQYF
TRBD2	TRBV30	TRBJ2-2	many	TGTGCCTGGAGTCTCACTAGCGAGAGAGTCACCGGGGAGCTGTTTTTT	CAWSLTSERVTGELFF
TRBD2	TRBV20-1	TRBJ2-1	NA	TGCAGTGTCAGCGGGAGGACTAACAATGAGCAGTTCTTC	CSVSGRTNNEQFF
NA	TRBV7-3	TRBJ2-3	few	TGTGCCAGCAGCTTACGGGGGATAGGGGGAAAGAGGGATACGCAGTATTTT	CASSLRGIGGKRDTQYF
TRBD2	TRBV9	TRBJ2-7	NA	TGTGTCAGCAGCCCCGGCGGGGGGACTAGCGGGATTTACGAGCAGTACTTC	CVSSPGGGTSGIYEQYF
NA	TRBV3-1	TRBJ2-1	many	TGTGCCAGCAGCCAAGGGACTATACAGTTCTTC	CASSQGTIQFF
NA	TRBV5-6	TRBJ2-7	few	TGTGCCAGCAGCTTGGGGGAAATGTACGAGCAGTACTTC	CASSLGEMYEQYF
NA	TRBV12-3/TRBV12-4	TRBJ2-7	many	TGTGCCAGCAGTTTAGTAGGGGTGTACGAGCAGTACTTC	CASSLVGVYEQYF
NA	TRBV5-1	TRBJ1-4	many	TGCGCCAGCAGTCTCTCGAAGGGGGATGAAAAACTGTTTTTT	CASSLSKGDEKLFF
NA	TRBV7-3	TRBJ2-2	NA	TGTGCCAGCAGCCGACGGGAGAACGCCAACACCGGGGAGCTGTTTTTT	CASSRRENANTGELFF
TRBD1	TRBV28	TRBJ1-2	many	TGTGCCAGCAGTTTCGGGTCCGGGACAGGGTACTATGGCTACACCTTC	CASSFGSGTGYYGYTF
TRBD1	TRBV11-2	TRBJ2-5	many	TGTGCCAGCAGCCCACCGGGACAGGGGGCCCAGACCCAGTACTTC	CASSPPGQGAQTQYF
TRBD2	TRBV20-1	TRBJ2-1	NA	TGCAGTGCTAGAGAACTAGCGGGAGCAGTTGATGAGCAGTTCTTC	CSARELAGAVDEQFF
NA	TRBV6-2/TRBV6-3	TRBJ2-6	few	TGTGCCAGCAGGGAATGGACCAACTCTGGGGCCAACGTCCTGACTTTC	CASREWTNSGANVLTF
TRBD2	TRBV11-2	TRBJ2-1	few	TGTGCCAGCAGCTGGACTAGCGGGAGGAAGTATGAGCAGTTCTTC	CASSWTSGRKYEQFF
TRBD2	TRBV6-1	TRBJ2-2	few	TGTGCCAGCGGCGGGAGGGCGGGCACCGGGGAGCTGTTTTTT	CASGGRAGTGELFF
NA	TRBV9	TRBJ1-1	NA	TGTGCCAGCAGCGTCTTTGACGGCCCCATGAACACTGAAGCTTTCTTT	CASSVFDGPMNTEAFF
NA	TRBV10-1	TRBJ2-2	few	TGCGCCAGCAGTGAGACCCGGGCCACAGAGCTGTTTTTT	CASSETRATELFF
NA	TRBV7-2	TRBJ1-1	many	TGTGCCACTACTAAGACAGGCCGGGCTGAAGCTTTCTTT	CATTKTGRAEAFF
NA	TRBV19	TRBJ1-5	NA	TGTCCCAGTAGAGCCAAGTGGGGGGTAGGAAGCAATCAGCCCCAGCATTTT	CPSRAKWGVGSNQPQHF
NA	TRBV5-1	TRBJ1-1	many	TGCGCCAGCAGCCCCCGAGTGCAGCTATCTATTGCCTTCACTGAAGCTTTCTTT	CASSPRVQLSIAFTEAFF
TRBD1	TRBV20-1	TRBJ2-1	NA	TGCAGTGCCTATCCCGAAGACAGGGGGAACTACAATGAGCAGTTCTTC	CSAYPEDRGNYNEQFF
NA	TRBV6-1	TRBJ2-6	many	TGTGCCAGCATCGACGCCCCCTCTGGGGCCAACGTCCTGACTTTC	CASIDAPSGANVLTF
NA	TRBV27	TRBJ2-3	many	TGTGCCAGCAGTAAAAACCGAATAGCATTGGTCACAGATACGCAGTATTTT	CASSKNRIALVTDTQYF
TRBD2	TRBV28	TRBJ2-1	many	TGTGCCAGCAGTTCGGGACTAGCGGGAGTGGGTGAGCAGTTCTTC	CASSSGLAGVGEQFF
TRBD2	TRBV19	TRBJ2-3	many	TGTGCCAGTAGTAAAGAACTAGCGGGAGCCCGAGATACGCAGTATTTT	CASSKELAGARDTQYF
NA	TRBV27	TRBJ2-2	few	TGTGCCAGCAGTTTCAACGGCCGGAACACCGGGGAGCTGTTTTTT	CASSFNGRNTGELFF
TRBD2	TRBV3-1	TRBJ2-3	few	TGTGCCAGCAGCCAAGATAGTATAAGGCGCGGGAGAGCAGATACGCAGTATTTT	CASSQDSIRRGRADTQYF
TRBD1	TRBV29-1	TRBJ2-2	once	TGCAGCGTTGAAGCAACGGGACAGGGATTCGCGAACACCGGGGAGCTGTTTTTT	CSVEATGQGFANTGELFF
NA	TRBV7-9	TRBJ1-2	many	TGTGCCAGCAGCACAGTTCGCGGATCGAACTATGGCTACACCTTC	CASSTVRGSNYGYTF
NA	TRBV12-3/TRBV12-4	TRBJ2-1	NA	TGTGCCAGCAGCCCGCCTCCAGCCTACAATGAGCAGTTCTTC	CASSPPPAYNEQFF
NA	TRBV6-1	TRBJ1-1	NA	TGTGCCAGCAGTTCACCAGCCCTGGGGGACACTGAAGCTTTCTTT	CASSSPALGDTEAFF
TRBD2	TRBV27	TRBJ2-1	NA	TGTGCCAGCAGTTCCGATAATGGACTAGCGGGAGAGGTCAATGAGCAGTTCTTC	CASSSDNGLAGEVNEQFF